These 3 T cell receptor beta chains share one sample of origin, sequenced in a study of patients and donors after allogeneic stem cell transplantation. MiXCR was run by TCRdb on the RT-PCR reads, yielding one entry per CDR3 protein. The table lists 390,000 or so distinct CDR3 sequences, approximately 16% of them singletons. Input material: blood, either unsorted or a sorted T cell fraction (not recorded which). These receptors were collected from a human donor who was either an allogeneic HSCT recipient or a stem cell or donor lymphocyte infusion donor (not recorded which). It is not recorded whose cells these are; they may come from a transplant donor.

This clonotype was seen only a few times. The CDR3 region has the DNA TGCAGCGTTAGAACGACAGCTAACTATGGCTACACCTTC. Its translation: CSVRTTANYGYTF. The V gene is TRBV29-1, the J gene TRBJ1-2; TRBD1 is a possible D gene (5 bases). The germline CDR1 and CDR2 sequences are SQVTM and ANQGSEA. The length of the CDR3 is 13 residues. Trimming stripped 5 bases from V and 0 bases from J, with 10 bases between.

There are a few counts of this clonotype. The chain employs TRBV18 and TRBJ2-1; TRBD1 aligns across 8 bases. CDR1 and CDR2 from the germline V gene are KGHSH and LQKENI. The CDR3 sequence is 13 residues long. The junction had 6 bases not matched to a gene; V was cut back by 4 bases and J by 10 bases. The CDR3 region is CASSLGQGREQFF. The CDR3 region has the DNA TGTGCCAGCTCACTAGGACAGGGTCGAGAGCAGTTCTTC. Drawing the rest from reference TRBV18 and TRBJ2-1, the complete variable domain is NAGVMQNPRHLVRRRGQEARLRCSPMKGHSHVYWYRQLPEEGLKFMVYLQKENIIDESGMPKERFSAEFPKEGPSILRIQQVVRGDSAAYFCASSLGQGREQFFGPGTRLTVL.

The chain combines TRBV5-1 with TRBJ1-3; unclear D gene. The CDR3 totals 19 residues. The V gene lost 0 bases and the J gene lost 0 bases, with 19 bases spanning the gap. Germline assignment: CDR1 SGHRS and CDR2 YFSETQ. CDR3 sequence: CASSLEGARISGSGNTIYF. CDR3 nucleotide sequence: TGCGCCAGCAGCTTGGAGGGAGCCCGAATTTCGGGCTCTGGAAACACCATATATTTT.